The present T cell receptor (beta chain) was sequenced within a study of blood T cell repertoires in COVID-19. CDR1 is MNHNY and CDR2 is SVGAGI in the germline V gene (reference sequence). The CDR3 is 14 amino acids. Deletions cut 10 bases from V and 4 bases from J, with 17 bases between. Some clones are missing from TCRdb's copy, which holds only in-frame ones; the method was immunoSEQ multiplex PCR. This sample has roughly 260,000 clones, with about 87% found just once. The sequence derives from a man in his 60s who had recovered from COVID-19. The sequencing sample was made of peripheral blood. The chain employs TRBV6-6 and TRBJ1-5; no clear D. The CDR3 loop reads CAIEDRGTNQPQHF. CDR3 DNA sequence: TGTGCCATCGAAGATCGAGGAACTAATCAGCCCCAGCATTTT.